This T cell receptor beta chain was identified during a study of T cells in Graves' hyperthyroidism and ophthalmopathy. Looking at the study overall: Peripheral blood samples were taken at initial diagnosis, prior to any treatment. General study findings and limits: Most clonotypes expanded in thyroid above 0.001 were likewise present in blood.

The hyperthyroidism was newly diagnosed and had lasted under 2 months; the patients were aged 18 to 65. RNA transcripts were the template for amplifying TCR beta CDR3 regions. First-round RT-PCR of the TCR CDR3 relied on the HTBI primer set. TCRdb itself ran the multiplex PCR reads through MiXCR, one entry per CDR3 protein. The sample has around 500,000 distinct CDR3 sequences, 14% seen once. This CDR3 spans 13 amino acids. V shed 4 bases and J 7 bases; nucleotides not matched to a gene: 5. Germline CDR1 is GTSNPN and CDR2 is SVGIG (reference sequence). This clonotype was recorded many times. Its antigen is not identified.

The receptor was derived from a woman aged 18-35 years with Graves' hyperthyroidism. The rearrangement joins TRBV30 to TRBJ1-4; 8 nucleotides align to TRBD1. Sequenced: blood. The CDR3 coding sequence is TGTGCCTGGAACAGGGGGTCGGGTGAAAAACTGTTTTTT. Residues: CAWNRGSGEKLFF.